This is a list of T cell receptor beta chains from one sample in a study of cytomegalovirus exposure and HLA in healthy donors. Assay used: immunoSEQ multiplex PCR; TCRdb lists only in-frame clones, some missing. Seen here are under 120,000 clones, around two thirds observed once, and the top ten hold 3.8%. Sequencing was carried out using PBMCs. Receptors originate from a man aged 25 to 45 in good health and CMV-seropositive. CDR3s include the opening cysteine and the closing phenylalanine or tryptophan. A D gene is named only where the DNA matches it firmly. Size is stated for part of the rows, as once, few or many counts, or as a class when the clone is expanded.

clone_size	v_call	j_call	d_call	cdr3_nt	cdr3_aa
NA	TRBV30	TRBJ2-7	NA	TGTGCCTGGAGTCCGACGGGCTACGAGCAGTACTTC	CAWSPTGYEQYF
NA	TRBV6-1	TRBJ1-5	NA	TGTGCCAGCAGTTCCAGAGGGAGCAATCAGCCCCAGCATTTT	CASSSRGSNQPQHF
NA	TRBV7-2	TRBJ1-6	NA	TGTGCCAGCGGCCTTCTCTATAATTCACCCCTCCACTTT	CASGLLYNSPLHF
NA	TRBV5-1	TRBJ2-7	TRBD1	TGCGCCAGCAGCGGACAGGGTTACGAGCAGTACTTC	CASSGQGYEQYF
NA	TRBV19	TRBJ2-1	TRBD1	TGTGCCAGTAGTATGGACAGGGAAGGCTACAATGAGCAGTTCTTC	CASSMDREGYNEQFF
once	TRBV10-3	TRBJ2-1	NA	TGTGCCATCAGTGAAGGGCGGGGCTACAATGAGCAGTTCTTC	CAISEGRGYNEQFF
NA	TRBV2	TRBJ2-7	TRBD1	TGTGCCAGCAGTAGGGACAGGTACGAGCAGTACTTC	CASSRDRYEQYF
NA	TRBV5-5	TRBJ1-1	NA	TGTGCCAGCAGCTCCCAGGGGTTTGGCACTGAAGCTTTCTTT	CASSSQGFGTEAFF
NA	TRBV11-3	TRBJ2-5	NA	TGTGCCAGCAGCCCCCCCCTCGGAGAGACCCAGTACTTC	CASSPPLGETQYF
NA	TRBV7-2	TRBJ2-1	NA	TGTGCCAGCAGCCAGACTGTCAGCTCCTACAATGAGCAGTTCTTC	CASSQTVSSYNEQFF
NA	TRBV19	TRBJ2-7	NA	TGTGCCAGTAGTCCCGGACAGCCCCCCTACGAGCAGTACTTC	CASSPGQPPYEQYF
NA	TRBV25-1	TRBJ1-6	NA	TGTGCCAGCAGCCCGCTCGGGGCAGGGGATTCACCCCTCCACTTT	CASSPLGAGDSPLHF
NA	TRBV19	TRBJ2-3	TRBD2	TGTGCCAGTAGTATGGCGGGGGACAGCACAGATACGCAGTATTTT	CASSMAGDSTDTQYF
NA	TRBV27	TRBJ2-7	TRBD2	TGTGCCAGCAGTCTTGCCGGGGGGGAGCAGTACTTC	CASSLAGGEQYF
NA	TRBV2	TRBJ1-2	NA	TGTGCCAGCAGTGCTGGCGGGGGCCTTGGAGGCTACACCTTC	CASSAGGGLGGYTF
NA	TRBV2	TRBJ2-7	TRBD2	TGTGCCAGCACTACCTTAGCGGGCTACGAGCAGTACTTC	CASTTLAGYEQYF
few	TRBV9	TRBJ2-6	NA	TGTGCCAGCACCACAGGGCGGGGGAGCTCTGGGGCCAACGTCCTGACTTTC	CASTTGRGSSGANVLTF
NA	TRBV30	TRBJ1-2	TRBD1	TGTGCCTGGGGGACAGGGAGATCTTTCAACTATGGCTACACCTTC	CAWGTGRSFNYGYTF
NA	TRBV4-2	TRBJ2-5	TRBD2	TGTGCCAGCAGCCAAGGACTAGCGGGGGGGGAGACCCAGTACTTC	CASSQGLAGGETQYF
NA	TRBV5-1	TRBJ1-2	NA	TGCGCCAGCAGCTTCTCCTTACAGACTAACTATGGCTACACCTTC	CASSFSLQTNYGYTF
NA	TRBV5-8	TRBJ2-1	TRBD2	TGTGCCAGCAGCCAGGGGACTAGCGGGGTGAATGAGCAGTTCTTC	CASSQGTSGVNEQFF
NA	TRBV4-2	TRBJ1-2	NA	TGTGCCAGCAGCCAAGATACAAAGCGGGCCAGTCTTAACTATGGCTACACCTTC	CASSQDTKRASLNYGYTF
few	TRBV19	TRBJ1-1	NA	TGTGCCAGTAGTAGGGCAGGGCCGTGGAACACTGAAGCTTTCTTT	CASSRAGPWNTEAFF
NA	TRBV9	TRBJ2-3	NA	TGTGCCAGCAGCGTTCAGACTAGCACAGATACGCAGTATTTT	CASSVQTSTDTQYF
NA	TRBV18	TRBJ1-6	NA	TGTGCCAGCTCACCACCAGGGGAGCGGGGTCCACCCCTCCACTTT	CASSPPGERGPPLHF
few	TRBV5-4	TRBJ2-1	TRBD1	TGTGCCAGCAGCTCAGGACAGGGCCGTTACAATGAGCAGTTCTTC	CASSSGQGRYNEQFF
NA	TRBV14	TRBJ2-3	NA	TGTGCCAGCAGCCAATTCTACCCAGATACGCAGTATTTT	CASSQFYPDTQYF
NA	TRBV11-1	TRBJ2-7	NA	TGTGCCAGCAGCTTAGTACCAGGGTCCTACGAGCAGTACTTC	CASSLVPGSYEQYF
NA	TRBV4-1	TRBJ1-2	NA	TGCGCCAGCAGCCAACAGTGGGGGCTAGCTAACTATGGCTACACCTTC	CASSQQWGLANYGYTF
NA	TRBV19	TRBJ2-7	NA	TGTGCCAGTAGTACCGCGCTCGGACAGCAATACGAGCAGTACTTC	CASSTALGQQYEQYF
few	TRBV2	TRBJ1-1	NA	TGTGCCAGCACCCTCAGGGGCCGAGCTTTCTTT	CASTLRGRAFF
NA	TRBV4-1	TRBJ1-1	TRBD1	TGCGCCAGCAGCCCCGGGGACAGGGGGGGAACTGAAGCTTTCTTT	CASSPGDRGGTEAFF
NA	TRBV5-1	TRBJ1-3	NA	TGCGCCAGCAGCTTTATTCAACAGAGTTCTGGAAACACCATATATTTT	CASSFIQQSSGNTIYF
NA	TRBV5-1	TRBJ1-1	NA	TGCGCCAGCAGCTTTTCGTCGGACACTGAAGCTTTCTTT	CASSFSSDTEAFF
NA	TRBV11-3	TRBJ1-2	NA	TGTGCCAGCAGCTTAGGGGCAGGGAAAGGCTACACCTTC	CASSLGAGKGYTF